Below are 2 T cell receptor beta chains sequenced from a single sample in a study of identical twins. From the 5' RACE reads, TCRdb called clonotypes with MiXCR, one entry per CDR3 protein. The sample yields about 200,000 distinct CDR3 sequences, approximately 9% seen once. The specimen sequenced was memory (CD45RO+) T cells sorted from blood. The receptor source for this set is a woman aged 18-30 years in good health.

This clonotype was seen a few times. DNA of the CDR3: TGCAGTGCCCGGACTAGCAGCCAAGAGACCCAGTACTTC. Its protein is CSARTSSQETQYF. The chain recombines TRBV20-1 with TRBJ2-5; 8 nucleotides line up with TRBD2. CDR1 is DFQATT, CDR2 SNEGSKA, per germline (reference sequence). The CDR3 is made up of 13 amino acids. Germline trimming cut 6 bases from V and 1 base from J; bases unmatched to any gene: 4.

This clonotype was found many times. Here the CDR3 reads CAISEAGTSGSYEQYF. CDR3 DNA sequence: TGTGCCATCAGTGAAGCCGGGACTAGCGGCTCCTACGAGCAGTACTTC. The rearrangement links TRBV10-3 to TRBJ2-7; 11 nucleotides line up with TRBD2. Germline V gives CDR1 ENHRY, CDR2 SYGVKD. CDR3 length: 16 amino acids. Trimming at V came to 3 bases and at J to 0 bases, leaving 4 bases not matched to a gene.